This T cell receptor (beta chain) was obtained from a study of blood T cells in healthy people across ages. Study-wide results and caveats: The CMV status of each donor remained undetermined, and this could have confounded shifts in expanded clonotypes.

Sample-barcoded 5' priming and a J-beta primer mix drove a second PCR of roughly 6 to 12 cycles. Per-sample output comprised a minimum of 3 million paired-end reads containing CDR3. TCRdb re-derived calls from the 5' RACE reads in MiXCR, one entry per CDR3 protein. Here the sample spans around 1.5 million distinct CDR3 sequences, 35% to 45% being singletons. Healthy Caucasian individuals from Russia aged about 6 to 100 served as donors. About this clonotype itself: Antigen unknown.

Sequenced input: blood. This TCR was recovered from a woman younger than 30 in good health.

The chain's CDR3 is CASSGPGLAGATDTQYF. The CDR3 DNA is TGCGCCAGCAGCGGGCCGGGACTAGCGGGAGCCACAGATACGCAGTATTTT. V gene TRBV5-1 combines with J gene TRBJ2-3, with 14 nucleotides matching TRBD2. CDR3 size: 17 residues. Germline CDR1 and CDR2: SGHRS and YFSETQ. J lost 2 bases, V lost 4 bases, and 6 bases had no gene match.